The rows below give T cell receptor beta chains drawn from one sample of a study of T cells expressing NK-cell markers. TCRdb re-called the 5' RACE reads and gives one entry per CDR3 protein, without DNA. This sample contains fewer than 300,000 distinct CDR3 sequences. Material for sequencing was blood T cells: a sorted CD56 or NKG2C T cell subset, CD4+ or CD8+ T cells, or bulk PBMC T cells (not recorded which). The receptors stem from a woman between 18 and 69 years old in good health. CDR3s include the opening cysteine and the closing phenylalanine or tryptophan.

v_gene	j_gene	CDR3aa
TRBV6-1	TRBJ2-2	CASRRSGLPPGELFF
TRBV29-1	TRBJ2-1	CSVEGLAGANDQFF
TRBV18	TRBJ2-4	CASSPRMDIQYF
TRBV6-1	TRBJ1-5	CASSHYRDNQPQHF
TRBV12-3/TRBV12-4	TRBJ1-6	CASTPRGGYSPLHF
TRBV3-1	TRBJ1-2	CASSQVLREGYTF
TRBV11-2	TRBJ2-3	CASSLLPPDTQYF
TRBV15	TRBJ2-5	CATSRVAVQETQYF
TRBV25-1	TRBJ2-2	CASSLSRTVANTGELFF
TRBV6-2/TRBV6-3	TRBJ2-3	CASSHKQRSTDTQYF
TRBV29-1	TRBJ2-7	CSVEETASYEQYF
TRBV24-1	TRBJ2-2	CATSRFQGTTGELFF
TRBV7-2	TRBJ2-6	CASSFRSSGANVLTF
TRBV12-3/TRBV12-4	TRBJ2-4	CASSLWDRVAKNIQYF
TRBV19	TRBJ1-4	CASTETGGGEKLFF
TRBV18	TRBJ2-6	CASSPSGSGANVLTF
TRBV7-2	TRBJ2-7	CASSLTRDRGWGYEQYF
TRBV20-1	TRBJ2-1	CSAGVGTRSYEQFF
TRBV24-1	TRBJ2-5	CATSDFPGTGVETQYF
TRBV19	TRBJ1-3	CASSPLTGQLRNTIYF
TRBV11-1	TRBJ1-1	CASGGTGGTEAFF
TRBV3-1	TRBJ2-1	CASRRGEIAGGADEQFF
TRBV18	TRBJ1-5	CASSPATDSNQPQHF
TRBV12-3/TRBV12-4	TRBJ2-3	CASSNRLAGGADTQYF
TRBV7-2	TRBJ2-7	CASSLFQGAYEQYF
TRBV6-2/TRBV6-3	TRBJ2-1	CASRDLRPRTNNEQFF
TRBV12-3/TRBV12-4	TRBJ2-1	CASSPGTGGHNEQFF
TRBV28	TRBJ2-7	CASRGSSPFYEQYF
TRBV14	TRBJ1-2	CASSRSGYGYTF
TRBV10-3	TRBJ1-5	CAISKEINQPQHF
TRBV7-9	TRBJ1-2	CASRRQARGGYTF
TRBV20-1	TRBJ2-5	CSARDGAATQETQYF
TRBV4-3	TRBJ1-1	CASSPGVRATPTEAFF
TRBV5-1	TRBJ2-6	CASSVGVSGANVLTF
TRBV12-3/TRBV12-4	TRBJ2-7	CASSDLSGNSYEQYF
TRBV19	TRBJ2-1	CATGVLTDINEQFF
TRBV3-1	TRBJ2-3	CASSQGWGKGDTQYF
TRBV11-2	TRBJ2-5	CASSPGPNPVETQYF
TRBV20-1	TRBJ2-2	CSPTNAITGELFF
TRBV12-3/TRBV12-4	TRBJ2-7	CASRPTASYYEQYF
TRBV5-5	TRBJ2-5	CASSLASIPQETQYF
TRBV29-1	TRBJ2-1	CSASIQNEQFF
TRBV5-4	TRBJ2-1	CASSTDGSEQFF
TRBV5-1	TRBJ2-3	CASSRGFAGTTSTDTQYF
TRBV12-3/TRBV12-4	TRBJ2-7	CASSLSGDRAYEQYF